This T cell receptor (beta chain) is from a study of cytomegalovirus exposure and HLA in healthy donors. Study-level points and caveats: Among the CMV-associated chains, three were confirmed in vitro as specific for CMV antigens. Listed as cytomegalovirus-associated were about 160 TCR beta chains. Most TCR sequences showed up rarely, but some public TCRs showed up in many donors. It was reported that the classifier diagnosed cytomegalovirus status with high specificity and sensitivity in both the original and validation cohorts.

As regards this clone: What it binds is unknown.

The CDR3 runs to 15 residues. The junction had 5 bases not matched to a gene; V was cut back by 4 bases and J by 2 bases. Germline V gene sequence: CDR1 SEHNR, CDR2 FQNEAQ (reference sequence). Produced via immunoSEQ multiplex PCR; TCRdb's table is partial and in-frame only. The repertoire holds 250,000 or so clones, 85% to 90% seen once, with 0.37% in the top ten. The TCR was taken from a woman under 30 in good health and CMV-seronegative. The sample was PBMCs. This chain joins TRBV7-9 and TRBJ2-1, with 7 bases fitting TRBD2. The DNA of the CDR3 is TGTGCCAGCAGCTCCCTAGCGGATCCCTACAATGAGCAGTTCTTC. It codes for CASSSLADPYNEQFF.